Detailed here is one T cell receptor beta chain. Combining a sample-barcoded 5' primer with a J-beta primer mix, a second PCR ran for roughly 7 to 12 cycles. TCRdb passed the 5' RACE reads through MiXCR, listing each CDR3 protein once. The sample yields fewer than 900,000 distinct CDR3 sequences, 35% to 40% seen once. Every sample gave at least 5.5 micrograms of total RNA when it was extracted. The data belong to a study of blood T cells in healthy people across ages. Study details: Template switching captured about one barcoded beta molecule per two T cells.

The ends were cut back, 3 bases at V and 8 bases at J, with 10 bases in the middle. Germline V gene data show CDR1 as MNHNS and CDR2 as SASEGT. The CDR3 length is 12 residues. The V and J genes are TRBV6-1 and TRBJ1-2; D is undetermined. This clonotype was sampled from a man aged 18 to 30 in good health. The sequencing input was blood. The CDR3 region is CASSDVELGYTF. The CDR3 nucleotides read TGTGCCAGCAGTGACGTCGAACTCGGCTACACCTTC.